This TCR beta chain originates from a study of T cell responses to AZD1222 COVID-19 vaccine. Overall study: Investigators merged groups given second doses at roughly 4 or roughly 12 weeks.

On this clone: As yet, its antigen is unknown.

Per the germline V gene, CDR1 is SGHRS and CDR2 is YFSETQ. This CDR3 region has 14 residues. The V and J ends lost 4 bases and 9 bases, in that order; junction bases with no gene match: 9. Sequenced by immunoSEQ multiplex PCR; TCRdb stores in-frame clones only, minus some. The sample holds around 200,000 clones; about nine tenths are singletons and the top ten take approximately 0.98%. Study results and caveats: Vaccine-associated CD4 TCRs spanned spike, dominant at 160-218 and 743-854. Donors were chiefly white British, with a greater number of females, and clonal diversity was perhaps underestimated.

The chain links TRBV5-1 to TRBJ2-1; 8 positions agree with TRBD1. This specimen was peripheral blood, taken on day 0 of AZD1222 vaccination. This clonotype originated in an adult in good health. The CDR3 sequence: CASSKATGDGEQFF. The CDR3 DNA is TGCGCCAGCAGCAAAGCGACAGGGGACGGTGAGCAGTTCTTC.